Sequencing of this T cell receptor (beta chain) was carried out in a study of radiation and T cells in renal cell carcinoma. About the study: Nephrectomy followed 15 Gy stereotactic body radiation by 4 weeks. General observations from the study: Top tumor clonotypes rose in blood 2 weeks post-radiation, then contracted.

Time point meaning: blood 2 weeks post-SBRT. As for treatment: 15 Gy SBRT to primary tumor, nephrectomy 4 weeks later. A remark on this clone: Its antigen is unknown.

Here immunoSEQ multiplex PCR was the method, and the copy in TCRdb shows in-frame clones only, minus some. The top ten clones hold 20% to 25% of a sample with 70,000 to 80,000 clones, about 86% of them seen once. Losses at the gene ends were 2 bases for V and 2 bases for J; bases not matched to a gene: 3. This CDR3 is 14 amino acids long. The V gene's germline CDR1 is SGHNT and CDR2 YYREEE (reference sequence). The sequence was obtained from a woman aged 45-65 years with renal cell carcinoma. The source material was blood, sampled from a patient whose treatment included radiotherapy and nephrectomy. V is TRBV5-4 and J is TRBJ2-7, with TRBD1 matching over 8 bases. The CDR3 DNA reads as TGTGCCAGCAGCTTCGTGACAGGGGCCTACGAGCAGTACTTC. This translates into CASSFVTGAYEQYF.